Described below is a single T cell receptor beta chain sequence and its context. Assay: immunoSEQ multiplex PCR; the TCRdb copy retains only in-frame clones and omits some. The table lists 150,000 to 200,000 clones, roughly 94% of them singletons. The source of the sample is a study of blood T cell repertoires in COVID-19. Overall study: PBMCs, B-cell-depleted T cells, or T cells were the source of the cDNA or gDNA that made up the material.

Followed over time, Seattle patients had been enrolled while infection was active. This TCR derives from a man aged 25-45 years with COVID-19, enrolled during active disease. Sequenced input: peripheral blood.

The CDR3 loop is CASSLVTGHSDGYTF. CDR3 nucleotides: TGTGCCAGCAGCTTAGTGACAGGCCATAGTGATGGCTACACCTTC. The chain employs TRBV7-9 and TRBJ1-2; D is possibly TRBD1 (6 bases). The CDR3 has 15 residues. Germline V gene data show CDR1 as SEHNR and CDR2 as FQNEAQ (reference sequence). V was shortened by 1 base and J by 6 bases, with 15 bases between the two germline ends.